The rows below give T cell receptor beta chains drawn from one sample of a study of T cell responses to AZD1222 COVID-19 vaccine. This table comes from immunoSEQ multiplex PCR, and its TCRdb copy is limited to in-frame clones, with some not included. The sample has about 84,000 clones; approximately 85% are singletons. Specimen: peripheral blood, collected 28 days after the second AZD1222 dose. The receptors originated from an adult who received the AZD1222 COVID-19 vaccine. Both conserved end residues are part of each CDR3. D genes are given only for firm matches. Only some rows state a clone size, as once, few, many or a class for expanded clones.

cdr3_nt,cdr3_aa,d_call,j_call,clone_size,v_call
TGCGCCAGCAGCCCCGGGGGGACCCAGTACCAAGAGACCCAGTACTTC,CASSPGGTQYQETQYF,TRBD2,TRBJ2-5,once,TRBV5-1
TGTGCCAGCAGCTTCCCGACACTCCGAGGCACCGGGGAGCTGTTTTTT,CASSFPTLRGTGELFF,.,TRBJ2-2,.,TRBV7-2
TGTGCCACCAGCCCCCAGATCGGACCTAGGAACACTGAAGCTTTCTTT,CATSPQIGPRNTEAFF,.,TRBJ1-1,.,TRBV15
TGTGCCAGCAGCAAAGCCTGGGGACAGGGGTACACCGGGGAGCTGTTTTTT,CASSKAWGQGYTGELFF,.,TRBJ2-2,.,TRBV21-1
TGTGCCACCAGTGGTTGGGGACAGAGCACAGATACGCAGTATTTT,CATSGWGQSTDTQYF,TRBD1,TRBJ2-3,.,TRBV24-1
TGTGCCAGCAGTTTCTATGGGGCCAGCACTGAAGCTTTCTTT,CASSFYGASTEAFF,.,TRBJ1-1,.,TRBV27
TGTGCCAGCAGCCAAAACCCGACAGGGTCGGGACAGCCCCAGCATTTT,CASSQNPTGSGQPQHF,TRBD1,TRBJ1-5,.,TRBV3-1/TRBV3-2
TGTGCCAGCAGCTTACAGGAGGGACACGGGGAGCTGTTTTTT,CASSLQEGHGELFF,.,TRBJ2-2,.,TRBV7-9
TGTGCCAGCAGTTCGGGACCTAATTCACCCCTCCACTTT,CASSSGPNSPLHF,.,TRBJ1-6,.,TRBV12-3/TRBV12-4
TGTGCCACCAGCAGGGATCTACGAGGGCAGTACTTC,CATSRDLRGQYF,.,TRBJ2-7,.,TRBV7-2
TGTGCCAGCGGAGTTAGAGAGACCCAGTACTTC,CASGVRETQYF,.,TRBJ2-5,.,TRBV2
TGTGCCAGCGCTCTGTCAACTAATGAAAAACTGTTTTTT,CASALSTNEKLFF,.,TRBJ1-4,.,TRBV7-9
TGTGCCAGCAGTTACGGGGTTAAGAATGGCTACACCTTC,CASSYGVKNGYTF,.,TRBJ1-2,once,TRBV6-2/TRBV6-3
TGTGCCAGCAGTTTACAGGGGGCTCCCACTGAAGCTTTCTTT,CASSLQGAPTEAFF,TRBD1,TRBJ1-1,.,TRBV27
TGTGCCAGCTCACCATTTGTCTCGGACAGGGGAATTGGGCGTAATTCACCCCTCCACTTT,CASSPFVSDRGIGRNSPLHF,TRBD1,TRBJ1-6,.,TRBV18
TGTGCCAGCAGTGGCTACAGGGGCGGGCCGGGGGCCGGCGGGGAGCTGTTTTTT,CASSGYRGGPGAGGELFF,.,TRBJ2-2,.,TRBV6-1
TGTGCCAGTTCCACGGGACTCGGGACTCCTGAAGCTTTCTTT,CASSTGLGTPEAFF,.,TRBJ1-1,.,TRBV19
TGTGCCAGCACCCCATTCGGCACAGATACGCAGTATTTT,CASTPFGTDTQYF,.,TRBJ2-3,.,TRBV6-2/TRBV6-3
TGCGCCAGCAGCTTGCCAACTAGCGGGAGTGGCGGTGAGCAGTTCTTC,CASSLPTSGSGGEQFF,TRBD2,TRBJ2-1,.,TRBV5-1
TGTGCCAGTAGTTTGATGGGACAGGCTAGCAATCAGCCCCAGCATTTT,CASSLMGQASNQPQHF,TRBD1,TRBJ1-5,.,TRBV19
TGTGCCGCCGGAGGACAGGAGGGACATCAGCCCCAGCATTTT,CAAGGQEGHQPQHF,TRBD1,TRBJ1-5,.,TRBV10-3
TGTGCCAGTAGTATTGGACAGGACAGCAATCAGCCCCAGCATTTT,CASSIGQDSNQPQHF,TRBD1,TRBJ1-5,.,TRBV19
TGTGCCAGCAGCTCAACACTAGCGGGAGATGTCGGGGAGCTGTTTTTT,CASSSTLAGDVGELFF,TRBD2,TRBJ2-2,.,TRBV7-3
TGTGCCAGCAGCCGTGGTGAGGCCAAAAACATTCAGTACTTC,CASSRGEAKNIQYF,.,TRBJ2-4,.,TRBV6-2/TRBV6-3
TGTGCCAGCAGCTTAGAAAGGGTTACGGATACGCAGTATTTT,CASSLERVTDTQYF,.,TRBJ2-3,once,TRBV11-3
TGCAGCGTTGTTTGGCAGGGTAGAAGGAACACTGAAGCTTTCTTT,CSVVWQGRRNTEAFF,.,TRBJ1-1,.,TRBV29-1
TGTGCCAGCAGCCAAGGGCCTAGCAATCAGCCCCAGCATTTT,CASSQGPSNQPQHF,.,TRBJ1-5,once,TRBV7-9
TGTGCCAGCAGCTTCAAGGCCCAATATTCACCCCTCCACTTT,CASSFKAQYSPLHF,.,TRBJ1-6,.,TRBV5-5
TGTGCCAGTAGTACGGGGCCGTATAATTCACCCCTCCACTTT,CASSTGPYNSPLHF,.,TRBJ1-6,.,TRBV19
TGTGCCAGCAGCTTAACGGTCCCGGGGCCGGGCTCTGGAAACACCATATATTTT,CASSLTVPGPGSGNTIYF,.,TRBJ1-3,.,TRBV13
TGCGCCAGCAGCCAAGGAGGGGGTGTGGGTAATTCACCCCTCCACTTT,CASSQGGGVGNSPLHF,.,TRBJ1-6,medium-sized,TRBV4-3
TGTGCCACCAGTGATTTGTCTAGCGGAGCCTACGAGCAGTACTTC,CATSDLSSGAYEQYF,TRBD2,TRBJ2-7,.,TRBV24-1
TGTGCCAGCAGTACCCCGGGTAGCGGGTCGTCCTACAATGAGCAGTTCTTC,CASSTPGSGSSYNEQFF,TRBD2,TRBJ2-1,.,TRBV27
TGTGCCACCAGTCCAGGACAGGGATTTGGCTACACCTTC,CATSPGQGFGYTF,TRBD1,TRBJ1-2,few,TRBV24-1
TGTGCCAGCGGATCGGGGGCCAAACTGTTTTTT,CASGSGAKLFF,.,TRBJ1-4,.,TRBV27
TGCAGCGCCGGACTAGCGGGGCACAATGAGCAGTTCTTC,CSAGLAGHNEQFF,TRBD2,TRBJ2-1,once,TRBV29-1
TGTGCCAGCAGTGAGGACAGGGGTCTGCACAATGAGCAGTTCTTC,CASSEDRGLHNEQFF,TRBD1,TRBJ2-1,.,TRBV6-1
TGTGCCAGCACCTTTGGGTATGAAGCTTTCTTT,CASTFGYEAFF,.,TRBJ1-1,.,TRBV11-2
TGTGCCAGCAGCCAAACACTCCAACCTTCCCCCTATGGCTACACCTTC,CASSQTLQPSPYGYTF,.,TRBJ1-2,.,TRBV4-2
TGTGCCAGCAGTCCTTCTCAGGGGCGCAATCAGCCCCAGCATTTT,CASSPSQGRNQPQHF,.,TRBJ1-5,.,TRBV28